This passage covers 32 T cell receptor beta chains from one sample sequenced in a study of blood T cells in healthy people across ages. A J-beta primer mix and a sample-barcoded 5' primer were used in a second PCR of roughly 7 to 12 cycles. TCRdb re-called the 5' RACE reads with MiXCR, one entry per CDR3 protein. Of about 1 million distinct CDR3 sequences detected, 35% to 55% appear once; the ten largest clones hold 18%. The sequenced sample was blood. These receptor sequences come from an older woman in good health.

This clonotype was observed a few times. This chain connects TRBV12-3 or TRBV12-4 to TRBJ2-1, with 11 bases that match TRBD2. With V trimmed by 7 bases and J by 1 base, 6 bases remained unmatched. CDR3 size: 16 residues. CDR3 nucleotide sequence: TGTGCCAGCACCCCGGGACTAGCGGTATCCTACAATGAGCAGTTCTTC. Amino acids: CASTPGLAVSYNEQFF.

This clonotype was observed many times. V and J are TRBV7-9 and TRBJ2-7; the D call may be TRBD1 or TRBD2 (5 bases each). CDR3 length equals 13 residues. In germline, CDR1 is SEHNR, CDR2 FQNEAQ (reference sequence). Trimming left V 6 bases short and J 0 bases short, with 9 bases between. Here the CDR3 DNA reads TGTGCCAGCAGGGATGGGGGCTCCTACGAGCAGTACTTC. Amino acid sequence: CASRDGGSYEQYF. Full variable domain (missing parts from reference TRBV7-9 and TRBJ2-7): DTGVSQNPRHKITKRGQNVTFRCDPISEHNRLYWYRQTLGQGPEFLTYFQNEAQLEKSRLLSDRFSAERPKGSFSTLEIQRTEQGDSAMYLCASRDGGSYEQYFGPGTRLTVT.

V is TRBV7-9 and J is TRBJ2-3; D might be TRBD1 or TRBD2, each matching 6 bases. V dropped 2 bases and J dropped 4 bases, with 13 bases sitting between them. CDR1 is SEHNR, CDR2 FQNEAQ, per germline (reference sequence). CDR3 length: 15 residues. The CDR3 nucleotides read TGTGCCAGCAGCTTATTTCTGAGGGGGGCAGATACGCAGTATTTT. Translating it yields CASSLFLRGADTQYF.

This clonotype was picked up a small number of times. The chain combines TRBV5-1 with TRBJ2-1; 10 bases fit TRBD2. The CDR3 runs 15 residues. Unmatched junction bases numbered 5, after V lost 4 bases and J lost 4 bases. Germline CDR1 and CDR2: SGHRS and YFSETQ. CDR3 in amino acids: CASSLPTSGYNEQFF. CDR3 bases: TGCGCCAGCAGCCTACCGACTAGCGGGTACAATGAGCAGTTCTTC.

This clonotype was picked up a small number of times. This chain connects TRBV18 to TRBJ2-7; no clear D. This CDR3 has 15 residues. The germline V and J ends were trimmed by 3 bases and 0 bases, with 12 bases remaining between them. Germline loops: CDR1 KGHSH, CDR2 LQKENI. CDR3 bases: TGTGCCAGCTCACCCGCTCGACAAACCTCCTACGAGCAGTACTTC. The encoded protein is CASSPARQTSYEQYF.

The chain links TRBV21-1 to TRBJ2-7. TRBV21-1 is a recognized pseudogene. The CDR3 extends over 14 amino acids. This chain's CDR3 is CASSKAARKWEQYF. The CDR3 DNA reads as TGTGCCAGCAGCAAAGCGGCCCGAAAGTGGGAGCAGTACTTC.

The CDR3 bases are TGCGCCAGCAGCTCGGAGATTTCCAAAAACATTCAGTACTTC. Residues: CASSSEISKNIQYF. This rearrangement joins TRBV5-1 to TRBJ2-4; D uncertain. V lost 3 bases and J 2 bases, leaving 9 bases between the germline ends. In germline, CDR1 is SGHRS, CDR2 YFSETQ. The length of the CDR3 is 14 residues.

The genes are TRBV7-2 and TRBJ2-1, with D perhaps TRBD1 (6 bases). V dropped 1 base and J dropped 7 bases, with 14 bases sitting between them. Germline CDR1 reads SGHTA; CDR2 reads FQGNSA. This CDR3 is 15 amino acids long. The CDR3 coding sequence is TGTGCCAGCAGCTTAGGAACCGGGACACAGAATGAGCAGTTCTTC. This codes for CASSLGTGTQNEQFF.

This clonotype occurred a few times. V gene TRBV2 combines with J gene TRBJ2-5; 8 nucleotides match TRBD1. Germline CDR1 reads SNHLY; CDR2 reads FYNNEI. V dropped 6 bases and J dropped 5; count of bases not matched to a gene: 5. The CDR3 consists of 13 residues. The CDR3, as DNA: TGTGCCAGCAGAGCGACAGGGGATGAGACCCAGTACTTC. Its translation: CASRATGDETQYF.

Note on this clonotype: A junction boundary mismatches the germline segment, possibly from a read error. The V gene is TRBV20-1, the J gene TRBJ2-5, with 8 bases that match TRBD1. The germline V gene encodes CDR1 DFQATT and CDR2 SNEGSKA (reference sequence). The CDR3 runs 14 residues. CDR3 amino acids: CSASDPRGPETRYF. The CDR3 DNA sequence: TGCAGTGCTAGCGATCCCAGGGGGCCAGAGACCCGGTACTTC.

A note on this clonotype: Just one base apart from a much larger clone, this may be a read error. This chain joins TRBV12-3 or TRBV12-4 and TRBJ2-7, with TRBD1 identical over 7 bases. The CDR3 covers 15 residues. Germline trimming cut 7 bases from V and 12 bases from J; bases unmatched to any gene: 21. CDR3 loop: CASTAQGVPPRTLYF. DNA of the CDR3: TGTGCCAGCACCGCTCAGGGGGTACCTCCTCGGACCCTGTACTTC.

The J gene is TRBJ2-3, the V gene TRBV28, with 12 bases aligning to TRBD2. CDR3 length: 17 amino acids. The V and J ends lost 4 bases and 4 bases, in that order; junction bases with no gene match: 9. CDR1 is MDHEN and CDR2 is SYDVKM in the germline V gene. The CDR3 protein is CASSSRLAGDVADTQYF. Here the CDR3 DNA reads TGTGCCAGCAGTTCCAGACTAGCGGGAGACGTCGCAGATACGCAGTATTTT. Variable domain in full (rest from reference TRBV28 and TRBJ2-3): DVKVTQSSRYLVKRTGEKVFLECVQDMDHENMFWYRQDPGLGLRLIYFSYDVKMKEKGDIPEGYSVSREKKERFSLILESASTNQTSMYLCASSSRLAGDVADTQYFGPGTRLTVL.

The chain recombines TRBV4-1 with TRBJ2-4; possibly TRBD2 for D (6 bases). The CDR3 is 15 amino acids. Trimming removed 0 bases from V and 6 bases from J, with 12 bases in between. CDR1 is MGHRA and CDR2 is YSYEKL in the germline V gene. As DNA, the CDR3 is TGCGCCAGCAGCCAAGATCCTGGGGGGACAAACATTCAGTACTTC. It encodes CASSQDPGGTNIQYF.

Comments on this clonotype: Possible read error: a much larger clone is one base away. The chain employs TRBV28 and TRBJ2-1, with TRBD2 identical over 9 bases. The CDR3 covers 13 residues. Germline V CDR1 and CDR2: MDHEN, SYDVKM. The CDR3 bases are TGTGCCGGCAGTCTAGCGGGAAATAATGAGCAGTTCTTC. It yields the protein CAGSLAGNNEQFF.

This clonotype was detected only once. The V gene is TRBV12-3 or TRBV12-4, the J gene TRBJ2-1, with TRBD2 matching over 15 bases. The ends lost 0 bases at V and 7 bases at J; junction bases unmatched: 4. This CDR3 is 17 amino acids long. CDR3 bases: TGTGCCAGCAGTTTAGCGGGGGGACTAGCGGGAGGAAATGAGCAGTTCTTC. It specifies CASSLAGGLAGGNEQFF.

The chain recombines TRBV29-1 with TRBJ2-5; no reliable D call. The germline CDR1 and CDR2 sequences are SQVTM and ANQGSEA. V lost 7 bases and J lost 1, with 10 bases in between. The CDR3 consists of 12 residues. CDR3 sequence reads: CSADTFQETQYF. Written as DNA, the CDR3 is TGCAGCGCTGACACTTTCCAAGAGACCCAGTACTTC.

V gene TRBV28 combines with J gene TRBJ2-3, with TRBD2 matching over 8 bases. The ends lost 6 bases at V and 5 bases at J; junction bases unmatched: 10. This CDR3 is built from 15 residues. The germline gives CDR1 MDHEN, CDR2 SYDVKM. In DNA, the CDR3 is TGTGCCAGCAGCGTTGTGGGTAGCGGGAAAGATACGCAGTATTTT. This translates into CASSVVGSGKDTQYF. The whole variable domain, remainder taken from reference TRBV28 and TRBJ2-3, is DVKVTQSSRYLVKRTGEKVFLECVQDMDHENMFWYRQDPGLGLRLIYFSYDVKMKEKGDIPEGYSVSREKKERFSLILESASTNQTSMYLCASSVVGSGKDTQYFGPGTRLTVL.

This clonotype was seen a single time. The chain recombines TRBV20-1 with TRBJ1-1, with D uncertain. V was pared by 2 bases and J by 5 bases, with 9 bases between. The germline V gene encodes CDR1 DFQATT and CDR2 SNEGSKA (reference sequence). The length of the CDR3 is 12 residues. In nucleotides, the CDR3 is TGCAGTGCTAGACCAAAAGGGACTGAAGCTTTCTTT. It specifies CSARPKGTEAFF.

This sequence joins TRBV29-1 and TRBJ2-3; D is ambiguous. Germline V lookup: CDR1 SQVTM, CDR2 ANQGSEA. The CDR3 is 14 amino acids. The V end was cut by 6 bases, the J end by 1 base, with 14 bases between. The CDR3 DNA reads TGCAGCGTCAGACTCGGGCAAGGCACAGATACGCAGTATTTT. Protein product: CSVRLGQGTDTQYF.

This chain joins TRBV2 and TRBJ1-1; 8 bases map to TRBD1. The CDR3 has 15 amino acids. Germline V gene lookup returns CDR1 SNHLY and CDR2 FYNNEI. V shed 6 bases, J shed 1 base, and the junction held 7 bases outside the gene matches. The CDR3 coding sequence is TGTGCCAGCAGGGAAAGGGACAGGAGGAACACTGAAGCTTTCTTT. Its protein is CASRERDRRNTEAFF.

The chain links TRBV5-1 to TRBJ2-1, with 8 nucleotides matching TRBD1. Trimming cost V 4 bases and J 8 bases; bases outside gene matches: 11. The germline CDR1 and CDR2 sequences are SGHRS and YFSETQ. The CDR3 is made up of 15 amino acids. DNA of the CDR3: TGCGCCAGCAGCCCCAGGACAGGGATACAGCATGAGCAGTTCTTC. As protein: CASSPRTGIQHEQFF.

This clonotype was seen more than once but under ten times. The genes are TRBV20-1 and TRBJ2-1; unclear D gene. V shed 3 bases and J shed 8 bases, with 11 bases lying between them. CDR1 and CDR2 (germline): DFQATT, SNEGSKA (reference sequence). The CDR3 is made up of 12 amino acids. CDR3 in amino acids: CSASGRADEQFF. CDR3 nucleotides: TGCAGTGCTAGTGGAAGGGCCGATGAGCAGTTCTTC.

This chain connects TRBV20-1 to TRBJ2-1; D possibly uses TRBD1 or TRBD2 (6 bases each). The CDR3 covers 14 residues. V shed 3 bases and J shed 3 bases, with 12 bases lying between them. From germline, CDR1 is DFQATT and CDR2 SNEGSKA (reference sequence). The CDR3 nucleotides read TGCAGTGCTAGTGGGGGCGGGAACTACAATGAGCAGTTCTTC. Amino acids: CSASGGGNYNEQFF.

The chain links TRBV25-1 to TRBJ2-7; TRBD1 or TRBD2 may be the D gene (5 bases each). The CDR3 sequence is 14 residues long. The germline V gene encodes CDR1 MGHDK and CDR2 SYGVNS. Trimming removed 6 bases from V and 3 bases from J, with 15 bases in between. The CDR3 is CASRGGGNLYEQYF. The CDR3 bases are TGTGCCAGCAGAGGTGGGGGAAACCTCTACGAGCAGTACTTC.

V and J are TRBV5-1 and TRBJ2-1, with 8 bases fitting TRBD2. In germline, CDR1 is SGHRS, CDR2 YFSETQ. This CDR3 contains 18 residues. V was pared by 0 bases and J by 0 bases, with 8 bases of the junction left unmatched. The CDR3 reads CASSLGLAGLLSYNEQFF. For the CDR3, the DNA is TGCGCCAGCAGCTTGGGTCTAGCGGGCCTCCTCTCCTACAATGAGCAGTTCTTC.

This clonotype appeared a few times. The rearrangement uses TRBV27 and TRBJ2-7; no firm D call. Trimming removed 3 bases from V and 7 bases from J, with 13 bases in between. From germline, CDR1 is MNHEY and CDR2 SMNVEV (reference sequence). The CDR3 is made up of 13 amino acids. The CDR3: CASSFAPLSEQYF. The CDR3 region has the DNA TGTGCCAGCAGTTTCGCCCCCCTTAGTGAGCAGTACTTC.

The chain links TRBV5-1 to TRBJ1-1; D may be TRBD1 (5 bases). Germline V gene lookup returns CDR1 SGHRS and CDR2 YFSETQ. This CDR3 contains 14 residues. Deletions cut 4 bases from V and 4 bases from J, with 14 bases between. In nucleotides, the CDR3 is TGCGCCAGCAGCCGTGACGGGACGGGCACTGAAGCTTTCTTT. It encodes CASSRDGTGTEAFF.

This CDR3 is CASSPHPDRGNQPQHF. The CDR3 coding sequence is TGTGCCAGCAGTCCCCACCCTGACAGGGGAAATCAGCCCCAGCATTTT. The chain is built from TRBV27 and TRBJ1-5; 8 bases are shared with TRBD1. The CDR3 extends over 16 amino acids. The V and J ends lost 5 bases and 4 bases, in that order; junction bases with no gene match: 10. Germline V gene data show CDR1 as MNHEY and CDR2 as SMNVEV (reference sequence).

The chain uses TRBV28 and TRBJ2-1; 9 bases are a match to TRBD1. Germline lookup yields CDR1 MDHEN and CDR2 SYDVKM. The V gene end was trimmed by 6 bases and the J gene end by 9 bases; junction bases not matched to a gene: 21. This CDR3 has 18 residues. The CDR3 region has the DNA TGTGCCAGCAGCGGGTGGGCGGTGACGGACAGGGGATCAGGTGAGCAGTTCTTC. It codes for CASSGWAVTDRGSGEQFF.

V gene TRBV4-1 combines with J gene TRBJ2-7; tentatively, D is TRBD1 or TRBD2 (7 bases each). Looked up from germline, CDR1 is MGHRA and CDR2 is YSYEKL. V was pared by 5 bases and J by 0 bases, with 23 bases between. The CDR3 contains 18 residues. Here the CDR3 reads CASSSTGVLRDYSYEQYF. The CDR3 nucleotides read TGCGCCAGCAGCAGTACAGGGGTATTGCGGGACTACTCCTACGAGCAGTACTTC.

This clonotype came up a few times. The CDR3 spells CASSPRDSSAPREYF. For the CDR3, the DNA is TGTGCCAGCAGCCCCAGGGACTCGTCCGCTCCAAGGGAGTATTTT. V gene TRBV7-9 combines with J gene TRBJ2-3; TRBD2 is a possible D gene (6 bases). The CDR3 sequence is 15 residues long. Trimming removed 5 bases from V and 13 bases from J, with 25 bases in between. CDR1 SEHNR and CDR2 FQNEAQ come from the germline V gene (reference sequence).

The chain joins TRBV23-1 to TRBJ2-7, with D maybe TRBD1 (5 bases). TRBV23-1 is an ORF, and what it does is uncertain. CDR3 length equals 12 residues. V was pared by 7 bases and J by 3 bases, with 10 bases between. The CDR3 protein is CASITDSYEQYF. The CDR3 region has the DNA TGCGCCAGCATTACAGACAGCTACGAGCAGTACTTC.